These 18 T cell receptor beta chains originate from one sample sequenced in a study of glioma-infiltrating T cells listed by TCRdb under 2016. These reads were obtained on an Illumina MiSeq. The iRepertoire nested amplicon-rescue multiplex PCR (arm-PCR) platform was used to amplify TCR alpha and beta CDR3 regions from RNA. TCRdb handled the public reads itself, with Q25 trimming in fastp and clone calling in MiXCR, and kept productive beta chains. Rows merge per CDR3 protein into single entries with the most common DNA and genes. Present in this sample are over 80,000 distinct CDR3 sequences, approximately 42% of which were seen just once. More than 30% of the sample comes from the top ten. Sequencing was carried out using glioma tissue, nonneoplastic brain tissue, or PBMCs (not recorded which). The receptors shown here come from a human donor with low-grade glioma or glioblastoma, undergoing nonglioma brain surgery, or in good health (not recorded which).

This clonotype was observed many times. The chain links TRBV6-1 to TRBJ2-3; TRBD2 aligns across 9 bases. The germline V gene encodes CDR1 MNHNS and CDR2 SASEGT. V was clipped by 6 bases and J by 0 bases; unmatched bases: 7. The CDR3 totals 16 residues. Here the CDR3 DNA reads TGTGCCAGCAGCATGCTAGCGGGACTTAGCACAGATACGCAGTATTTT. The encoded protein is CASSMLAGLSTDTQYF.

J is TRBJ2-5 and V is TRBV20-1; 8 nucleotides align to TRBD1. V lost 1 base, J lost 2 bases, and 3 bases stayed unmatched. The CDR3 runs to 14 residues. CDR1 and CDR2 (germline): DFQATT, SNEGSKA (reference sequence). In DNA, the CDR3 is TGCAGTGCTAGAGTAGGACAGGGTCAAGAGACCCAGTACTTC. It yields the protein CSARVGQGQETQYF.

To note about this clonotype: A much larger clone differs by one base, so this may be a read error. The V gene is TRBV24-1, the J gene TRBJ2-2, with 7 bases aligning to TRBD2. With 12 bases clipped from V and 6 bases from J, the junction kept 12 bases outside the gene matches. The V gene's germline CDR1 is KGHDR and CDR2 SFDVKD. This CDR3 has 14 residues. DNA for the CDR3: TGTGCCGCTTTGGCTGGGAGGGGCGCCGGGGAGCTGTTTTTT. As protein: CAALAGRGAGELFF.

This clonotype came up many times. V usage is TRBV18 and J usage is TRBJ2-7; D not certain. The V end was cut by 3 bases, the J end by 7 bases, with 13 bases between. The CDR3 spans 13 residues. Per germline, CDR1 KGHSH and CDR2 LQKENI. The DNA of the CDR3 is TGTGCCAGCTCACCGGCAGTACAAGCTGAGCAGTACTTC. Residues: CASSPAVQAEQYF.

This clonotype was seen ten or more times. The CDR3: CASSLQREGGEQFF. In nucleotides, the CDR3 is TGTGCCAGCAGTCTGCAGCGGGAGGGTGGTGAGCAGTTCTTC. The chain is built from TRBV12-3 or TRBV12-4 and TRBJ2-1, with 10 bases lining up with TRBD2. The junction had 7 bases not matched to a gene; V was cut back by 5 bases and J by 9 bases. The CDR3 sequence is 14 residues long.

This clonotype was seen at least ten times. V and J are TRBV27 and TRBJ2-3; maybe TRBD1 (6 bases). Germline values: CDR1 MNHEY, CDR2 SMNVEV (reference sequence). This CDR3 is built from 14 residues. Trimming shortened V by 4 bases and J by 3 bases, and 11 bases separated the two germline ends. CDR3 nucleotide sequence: TGTGCCAGCAGTTGGGCAGGGGTGACAGATACGCAGTATTTT. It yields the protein CASSWAGVTDTQYF.

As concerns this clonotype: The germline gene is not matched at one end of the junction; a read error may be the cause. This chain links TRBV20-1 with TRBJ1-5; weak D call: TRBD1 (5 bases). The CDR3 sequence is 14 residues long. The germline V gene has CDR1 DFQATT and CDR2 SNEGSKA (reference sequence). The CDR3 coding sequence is TGCAGTGCTCTACCATCCGGACAAAATCATCCCCAGCATTTT. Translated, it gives CSALPSGQNHPQHF.

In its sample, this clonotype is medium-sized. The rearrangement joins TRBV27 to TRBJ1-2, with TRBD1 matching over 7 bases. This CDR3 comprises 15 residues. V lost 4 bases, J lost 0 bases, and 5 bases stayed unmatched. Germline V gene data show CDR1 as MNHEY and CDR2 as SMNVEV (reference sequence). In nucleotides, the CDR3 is TGTGCCAGCAGTTCCGACAGGGAGGCTAACTATGGCTACACCTTC. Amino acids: CASSSDREANYGYTF.

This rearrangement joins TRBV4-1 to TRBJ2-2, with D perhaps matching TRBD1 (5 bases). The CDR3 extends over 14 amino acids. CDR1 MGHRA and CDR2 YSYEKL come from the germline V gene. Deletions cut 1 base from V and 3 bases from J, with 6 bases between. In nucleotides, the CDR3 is TGCGCCAGCAGCCAAGTACAGGACACCGGGGAGCTGTTTTTT. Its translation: CASSQVQDTGELFF.

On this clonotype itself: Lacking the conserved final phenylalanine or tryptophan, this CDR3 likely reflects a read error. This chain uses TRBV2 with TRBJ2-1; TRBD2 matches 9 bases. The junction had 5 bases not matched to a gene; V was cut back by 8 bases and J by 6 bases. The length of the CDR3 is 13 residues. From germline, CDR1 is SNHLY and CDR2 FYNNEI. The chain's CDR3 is CASLAGATNEQFS. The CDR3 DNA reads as TGTGCCAGCTTAGCGGGAGCAACCAATGAGCAGTTCTCC.

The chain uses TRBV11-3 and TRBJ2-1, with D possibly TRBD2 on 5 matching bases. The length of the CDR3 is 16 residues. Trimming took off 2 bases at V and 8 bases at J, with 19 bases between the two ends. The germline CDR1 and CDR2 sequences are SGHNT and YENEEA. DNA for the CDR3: TGTGCCAGCAGCTTATTGTTGTGGACTTCCCTTGATGAGCAGTTCTTC. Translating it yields CASSLLLWTSLDEQFF.

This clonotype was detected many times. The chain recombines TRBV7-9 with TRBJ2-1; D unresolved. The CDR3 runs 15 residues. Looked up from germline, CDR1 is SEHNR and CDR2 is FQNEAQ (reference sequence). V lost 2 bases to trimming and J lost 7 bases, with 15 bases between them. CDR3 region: CASSLPLRMGNEQFF. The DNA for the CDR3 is TGTGCCAGCAGCTTACCACTAAGAATGGGTAATGAGCAGTTCTTC.

The DNA for the CDR3 is TGTGCCAGCAGTGAAAAGGAACAGGGGGAGCGGGAGCAGTACTTC. Encoded protein: CASSEKEQGEREQYF. The V call is TRBV2, the J call TRBJ2-7, with TRBD1 matching over 8 bases. The CDR3 runs 15 residues. V was pared by 2 bases and J by 7 bases, with 10 bases of the junction left unmatched. Germline V gene sequence: CDR1 SNHLY, CDR2 FYNNEI.

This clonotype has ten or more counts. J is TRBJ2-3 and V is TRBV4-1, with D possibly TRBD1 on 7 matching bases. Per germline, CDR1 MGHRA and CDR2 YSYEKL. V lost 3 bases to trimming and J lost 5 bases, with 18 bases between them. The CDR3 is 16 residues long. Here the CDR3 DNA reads TGCGCCAGCAGCCACCCACAGGGGAGGTTTCGAGATACGCAGTATTTT. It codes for CASSHPQGRFRDTQYF.

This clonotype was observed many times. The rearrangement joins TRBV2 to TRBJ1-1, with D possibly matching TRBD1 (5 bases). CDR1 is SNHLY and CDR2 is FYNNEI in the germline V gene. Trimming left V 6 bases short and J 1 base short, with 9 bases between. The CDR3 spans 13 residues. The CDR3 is CASRLQGNTEAFF. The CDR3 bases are TGTGCCAGCAGACTTCAGGGGAACACTGAAGCTTTCTTT.

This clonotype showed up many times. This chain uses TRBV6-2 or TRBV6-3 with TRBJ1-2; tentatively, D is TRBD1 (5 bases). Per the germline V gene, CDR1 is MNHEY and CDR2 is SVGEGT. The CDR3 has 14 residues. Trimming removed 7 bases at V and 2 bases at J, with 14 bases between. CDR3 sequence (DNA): TGTGCCAGCACCCCGGGGGGGGTAAACTATGGCTACACCTTC. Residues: CASTPGGVNYGYTF.

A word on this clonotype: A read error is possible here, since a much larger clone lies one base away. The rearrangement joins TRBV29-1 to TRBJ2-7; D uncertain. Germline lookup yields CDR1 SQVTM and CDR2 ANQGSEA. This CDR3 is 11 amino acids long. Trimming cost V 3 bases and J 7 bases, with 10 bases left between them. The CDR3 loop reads CSVERNNEQYF. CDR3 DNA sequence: TGCAGCGTTGAGCGGAACAATGAGCAGTACTTC.

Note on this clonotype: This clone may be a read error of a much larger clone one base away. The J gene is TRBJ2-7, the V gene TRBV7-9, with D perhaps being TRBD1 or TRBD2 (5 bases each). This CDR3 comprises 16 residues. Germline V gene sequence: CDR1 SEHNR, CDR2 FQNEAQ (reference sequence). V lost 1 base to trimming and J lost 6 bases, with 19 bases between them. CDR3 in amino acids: CASSLDSTQGPCEQYF. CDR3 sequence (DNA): TGTGCCAGCAGCTTAGACTCGACCCAGGGACCATGCGAGCAGTACTTC.